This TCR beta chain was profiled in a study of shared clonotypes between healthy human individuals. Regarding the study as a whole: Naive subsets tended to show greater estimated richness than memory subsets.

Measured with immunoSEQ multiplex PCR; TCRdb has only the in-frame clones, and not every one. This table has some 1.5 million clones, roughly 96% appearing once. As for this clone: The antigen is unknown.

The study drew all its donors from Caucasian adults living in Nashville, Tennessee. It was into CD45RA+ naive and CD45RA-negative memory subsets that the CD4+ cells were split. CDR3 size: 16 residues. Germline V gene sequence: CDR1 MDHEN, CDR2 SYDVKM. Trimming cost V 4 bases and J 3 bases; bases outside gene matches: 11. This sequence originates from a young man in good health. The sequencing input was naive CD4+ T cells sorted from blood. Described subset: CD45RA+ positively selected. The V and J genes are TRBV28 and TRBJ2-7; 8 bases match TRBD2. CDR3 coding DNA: TGTGCCAGCAGTTCCGAGTCGGCGGGACTAGTCTACGAGCAGTACTTC. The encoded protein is CASSSESAGLVYEQYF.